This T cell receptor (beta chain) was profiled in a study of blood T cell repertoires in COVID-19. Across the whole study: The samples span acute and convalescent COVID-19 from the United States, Italy and Spain. The analysed material was cDNA or gDNA that came from T cells, B-cell-depleted T cells, or PBMCs.

In this sample, this clone turned up a few times. Sequenced by immunoSEQ multiplex PCR; TCRdb stores in-frame clones only, minus some. The sample has around 150,000 clones; approximately 85% are singletons. The CDR3 loop spans 14 amino acids. From germline, CDR1 is SGHTA and CDR2 FQGNSA. Losses at the gene ends were 3 bases for V and 9 bases for J; bases not matched to a gene: 8. The chain carries TRBV7-2 and TRBJ2-1; 7 nucleotides match TRBD2. The sample was peripheral blood. This TCR came from a man aged 35-49 years with acute or convalescent COVID-19. The DNA of the CDR3 is TGTGCCAGCAGCTTCTATCTATTAGCGGGTGAGCAGTTCTTC. This encodes CASSFYLLAGEQFF.